This T cell receptor (beta chain) was recovered during a study of cytomegalovirus exposure and HLA in healthy donors. As for the study in general: Earlier findings included about 120 million unique TCR beta sequences obtained from about 179 million T cells. Overall study results and limits: Roughly uniform sequencing depth across donors was assumed, possibly incorrectly. DRB1 showed the most TCR associations and HLA-C the fewest in a later analysis, as rates varied by HLA locus.

On this clone itself: Its antigen is not identified.

V shed 5 bases and J shed 10 bases, with 11 bases lying between them. The germline CDR1 and CDR2 sequences are MNHEY and SVGAGI. The CDR3 totals 11 residues. The study ran its PCR with 60 Vbeta and 13 Jbeta primers. Produced via immunoSEQ multiplex PCR; TCRdb's table is partial and in-frame only. Of 210,000 or so clones in the sample, approximately 79% were seen once. The chain joins TRBV6-5 to TRBJ1-1, with a tentative D call TRBD1 (6 bases). Source material: PBMCs. The sequence was obtained from a girl aged 2-10 years in good health and CMV-seronegative. The CDR3 is CASSQGGRAFF. In DNA, the CDR3 is TGTGCCAGCAGTCAAGGGGGACGAGCTTTCTTT.